A single sample is the source of the 31 T cell receptor beta chains below, sequenced in a study of neurological immune-mediated disorders. TCRdb used MiXCR to reprocess the 5' RACE reads, holding one entry per CDR3 protein. This sample carries tens of thousands of distinct CDR3 sequences, roughly 15% of them seen once, and the ten largest clones take around 16%. The sequenced sample was PBMCs. The receptors here all came from a female donor with HTLV-1-associated myelopathy (HAM/TSP).

This clonotype was found many times. The chain couples TRBV21-1 to TRBJ2-7; TRBD2, the table's D call, lacks a check against the DNA. TRBV21-1 is labeled a pseudogene. The CDR3 contains 17 residues. DNA for the CDR3: TGTGCCAGCAGCACAGGACTAGCGGGGGATTCGACCTACGAGCAGTACTTC. It specifies CASSTGLAGDSTYEQYF.

This clonotype was detected many times. This chain joins TRBV6-5 and TRBJ2-1; D call uncertain. Trimming stripped 0 bases from V and 6 bases from J, with 6 bases between. This CDR3 has 13 residues. CDR1 and CDR2 (germline): MNHEY, SVGAGI. The CDR3 reads CASSYSAGNEQFF. The CDR3 nucleotides read TGTGCCAGCAGTTACTCGGCAGGCAATGAGCAGTTCTTC.

By share, this clonotype ranks as medium-sized. The chain recombines TRBV20-1 with TRBJ1-1; the match to TRBD1 covers 8 bases. Germline values: CDR1 DFQATT, CDR2 SNEGSKA (reference sequence). V gave up 0 bases and J gave up 11 bases; unmatched junction bases: 8. The CDR3 runs 13 residues. This chain's CDR3 is CSARDQQGAGAFF. CDR3 nucleotides: TGCAGTGCTAGAGATCAGCAGGGGGCAGGGGCTTTCTTT.

Concerning this clonotype: Mismatch with germline at one junction end may stem from a read error. The chain couples TRBV3-1 to TRBJ2-2, with D possibly TRBD2 on 5 matching bases. The CDR3 has 16 amino acids. Looked up from germline, CDR1 is LGHDT and CDR2 is YNNKEL (reference sequence). The CDR3 nucleotides read TGTGCCAGCAGCCAACTATCGAGCGGAAACACCGGGGAGCTGGTTTTT. Translated: CASSQLSSGNTGELVF.

The chain carries TRBV20-1 and TRBJ2-1, with D tentatively TRBD1 or TRBD2 (5 bases each). The CDR3 has 12 amino acids. V was shortened by 3 bases and J by 5 bases, with 8 bases between the two germline ends. Germline V gives CDR1 DFQATT, CDR2 SNEGSKA (reference sequence). CDR3 region: CSASGADNEQFF. The CDR3 region has the DNA TGCAGTGCTAGCGGGGCTGACAATGAGCAGTTCTTC.

This clonotype was seen at least ten times. V usage is TRBV20-1 and J usage is TRBJ1-4; 9 bases are shared with TRBD1. The CDR3 has 18 amino acids. Germline values: CDR1 DFQATT, CDR2 SNEGSKA (reference sequence). V trimming: 4 bases; J trimming: 3 bases; junction bases outside the gene matches: 15. This CDR3 is CSAKGTGRRHAANEKLFF. For the CDR3, the DNA is TGCAGTGCTAAGGGGACAGGGAGACGGCACGCGGCTAATGAAAAACTGTTTTTT.

This clonotype was seen at least ten times. The rearrangement joins TRBV20-1 to TRBJ1-1; D gene ambiguous. The CDR3 contains 12 residues. Germline lookup yields CDR1 DFQATT and CDR2 SNEGSKA (reference sequence). Trimming shortened V by 7 bases and J by 3 bases, and 12 bases separated the two germline ends. The CDR3 DNA reads as TGCAGTGTATTGGGTAGGGACACTGAAGCTTTCTTT. It is translated as CSVLGRDTEAFF.

This clonotype was observed at least ten times. V usage is TRBV29-1 and J usage is TRBJ1-2; TRBD1 might be the D (5 bases). Per the germline V gene, CDR1 is SQVTM and CDR2 is ANQGSEA. With 4 bases removed from V and 4 bases from J, the gap between germline ends came to 10 bases. The CDR3 spans 12 residues. The CDR3 DNA follows: TGCAGCGTTGGTGGGGCCTCCTATGGCTACACCTTC. Translated, it gives CSVGGASYGYTF.

Many counts were recorded for this clonotype. This is likely a read error, given that the CDR3 carries no conserved phenylalanine or tryptophan at its end. The gene calls are TRBV7-3 and TRBJ2-5; tentatively, D is TRBD1 or TRBD2 (5 bases each). The V and J ends lost 4 bases and 4 bases respectively, with 10 bases between them. The CDR3 runs to 13 residues. Germline CDR1 and CDR2: SGHTA and FQGTGA. CDR3 nucleotides: TGTGCCAGCAGCTCAAGTGGGGGAGAGACCCAGTACCTC. This encodes CASSSSGGETQYL.

Many counts were recorded for this clonotype. The V and J genes are TRBV27 and TRBJ2-5; D unclear. Trimming shortened V by 2 bases and J by 4 bases, and 5 bases separated the two germline ends. Germline V gene lookup returns CDR1 MNHEY and CDR2 SMNVEV (reference sequence). This CDR3 region has 12 residues. The CDR3 spells CASSLLRETQYF. The CDR3 nucleotides are TGTGCCAGCAGTTTACTGCGAGAGACCCAGTACTTC.

Notes on this clonotype: This may come from a read error, since a much larger clone is one base off. V gene TRBV2 combines with J gene TRBJ2-3; D gene ambiguous. This CDR3 is built from 13 residues. The V and J ends lost 2 bases and 9 bases respectively, with 12 bases between them. Germline CDR1 is SNHLY and CDR2 is FYNNEI. For the CDR3, the DNA is TGTGCCAGCAGTGAAAGCCAGTCGGTGACGCAGTATTTT. Protein product: CASSESQSVTQYF. Complete variable domain (other parts from reference TRBV2 and TRBJ2-3): EPEVTQTPSHQVTQMGQEVILRCVPISNHLYFYWYRQILGQKVEFLVSFYNNEISEKSEIFDDQFSVERPDGSNFTLKIRSTKLEDSAMYFCASSESQSVTQYFGPGTRLTVL.

There are many counts of this clonotype. This chain joins TRBV6-5 and TRBJ2-3, with TRBD2 identical over 8 bases. Germline-derived CDR1 and CDR2 are MNHEY and SVGAGI. The CDR3 contains 14 residues. Germline trimming cut 6 bases from V and 6 bases from J; bases unmatched to any gene: 8. CDR3 sequence: CASSRSGRSDTQYF. CDR3 nucleotides: TGTGCCAGCAGCAGGAGCGGGAGATCGGATACGCAGTATTTT.

This clonotype showed up many times. CDR3 in DNA: TGTGCCAGCAGCACGGGACTAGCGGGAGGTCTGGAGACCCAGTACTTC. This gives the protein CASSTGLAGGLETQYF. J is TRBJ2-5 and V is TRBV7-3, with 15 positions matching TRBD2. Germline CDR1 and CDR2: SGHTA and FQGTGA. The length of the CDR3 is 16 residues. Trimming took 5 bases from V and 5 from J; bases not matched to a gene: 6.

This clonotype was seen many times. This sequence joins TRBV4-1 and TRBJ1-6; D gene uncertain. The CDR3 extends over 14 amino acids. V lost 0 bases, J lost 9 bases, and 9 bases lay in between. Germline V gene lookup returns CDR1 MGHRA and CDR2 YSYEKL. For the CDR3, the DNA is TGCGCCAGCAGCCAAGACCCCCCCCTTTCACCCCTCCACTTT. Protein product: CASSQDPPLSPLHF.

The sample holds many counts of this clonotype. This sequence joins TRBV20-1 and TRBJ2-5, with TRBD1 matching 7 bases. The CDR3 is made up of 13 amino acids. Germline CDR1 reads DFQATT; CDR2 reads SNEGSKA (reference sequence). Trimming took 3 bases from V and 7 from J; bases not matched to a gene: 8. In nucleotides, the CDR3 is TGCAGTGCTAGGTTGGACAGGAAAGGGACCCAGTACTTC. Translating gives CSARLDRKGTQYF.

This clonotype was seen repeatedly, ten times or more. The chain has TRBV7-2 and TRBJ1-2, with D possibly being TRBD1 (5 bases). V lost 0 bases and J lost 6, with 11 bases in between. Germline V gene lookup returns CDR1 SGHTA and CDR2 FQGNSA. The CDR3 runs to 14 residues. The DNA for the CDR3 is TGTGCCAGCAGCTTAGCGCCGGGGGTAGATGGCTACACCTTC. It encodes CASSLAPGVDGYTF.

This CDR3 reads CASNMARETGAFF. The CDR3 DNA is TGTGCCAGCAACATGGCTCGGGAGACAGGAGCTTTCTTT. The chain links TRBV12-3 or TRBV12-4 to TRBJ1-1, with D perhaps TRBD1 (6 bases). This CDR3 spans 13 amino acids. The V end was cut by 7 bases, the J end by 10 bases, with 19 bases between.

Many counts were recorded for this clonotype. The V call is TRBV28, the J call TRBJ2-5; the D gene is possibly TRBD2 (6 bases). The CDR3 spans 16 residues. In germline, CDR1 is MDHEN, CDR2 SYDVKM. Trimming stripped 5 bases from V and 2 bases from J, with 18 bases between. CDR3 bases: TGTGCCAGCAGTGGACTACATACCAAATCACAAGAGACCCAGTACTTC. Its translation: CASSGLHTKSQETQYF. The whole variable domain, remainder taken from reference TRBV28 and TRBJ2-5, is DVKVTQSSRYLVKRTGEKVFLECVQDMDHENMFWYRQDPGLGLRLIYFSYDVKMKEKGDIPEGYSVSREKKERFSLILESASTNQTSMYLCASSGLHTKSQETQYFGPGTRLLVL.

This clonotype showed up many times. The chain links TRBV7-6 to TRBJ1-1; D perhaps matches TRBD1 (5 bases). The CDR3 runs 15 residues. Germline V gives CDR1 SGHVS, CDR2 FNYEAQ. V dropped 1 base and J dropped 3 bases, with 12 bases sitting between them. The CDR3 DNA reads TGTGCCAGCAGCTTAGTTGCAGGGCAAGACACTGAAGCTTTCTTT. Protein: CASSLVAGQDTEAFF.

In its sample, this clonotype was seen many times. The V and J genes are TRBV25-1 and TRBJ2-1; D is possibly TRBD2 (6 bases). From germline, CDR1 is MGHDK and CDR2 SYGVNS. Trimming stripped 10 bases from V and 6 bases from J, with 16 bases between. The CDR3 contains 13 residues. The CDR3 DNA follows: TGTGCCACCGAAGGGTGGGACTTCAATGAGCAGTTCTTC. Translating gives CATEGWDFNEQFF.

This clonotype was observed many times. V is TRBV7-6 and J is TRBJ2-1, with 9 bases that match TRBD2. The CDR3 is made up of 16 amino acids. CDR1 is SGHVS and CDR2 is FNYEAQ in the germline V gene. V dropped 3 bases and J dropped 6; count of bases not matched to a gene: 9. The CDR3 reads CASSLANSGRANEQFF. DNA for the CDR3: TGTGCCAGCAGCTTGGCGAATAGCGGGAGAGCCAATGAGCAGTTCTTC.

V is TRBV7-2 and J is TRBJ2-3; 8 bases match TRBD2. Germline CDR1 SGHTA, CDR2 FQGNSA. There are 17 residues in the CDR3. V was pared by 1 base and J by 4 bases, with 10 bases of the junction left unmatched. DNA of the CDR3: TGTGCCAGCAGCTTAGTTTTTTCGGCGGGAGGATCAGATACGCAGTATTTT. Translated, it gives CASSLVFSAGGSDTQYF.

This clonotype was observed many times. This rearrangement joins TRBV19 to TRBJ1-3; a possible D gene is TRBD1 (5 bases). This CDR3 is 12 amino acids long. Between the trimmed V and J ends, which lost 4 bases and 4 bases, there was a span of 5 bases. Germline V CDR1 and CDR2: LNHDA, SQIVND (reference sequence). Written as DNA, the CDR3 is TGTGCCAGTAGTACAGGGGGAAACACCATATATTTT. Residues: CASSTGGNTIYF.

The table lists this clonotype with many counts. The chain recombines TRBV5-1 with TRBJ1-6, with TRBD1 matching over 7 bases. Germline V gene lookup returns CDR1 SGHRS and CDR2 YFSETQ. J was trimmed by 7 bases and V by 0 bases; bases with no gene match: 7. This CDR3 spans 16 amino acids. CDR3 region: CASSLGDSNENSPLHF. The CDR3, as DNA: TGCGCCAGCAGCTTGGGGGACAGTAATGAGAATTCACCCCTCCACTTT. The whole variable domain, filled in from reference TRBV5-1 and TRBJ1-6, reads KAGVTQTPRYLIKTRGQQVTLSCSPISGHRSVSWYQQTPGQGLQFLFEYFSETQRNKGNFPGRFSGRQFSNSRSEMNVSTLELGDSALYLCASSLGDSNENSPLHFGNGTRLTVT.

This clonotype was observed many times. The chain is built from TRBV4-1 and TRBJ2-1; possibly TRBD1 for D (6 bases). V lost 4 bases and J lost 1, with 14 bases in between. The CDR3 extends over 16 amino acids. Germline-derived CDR1 and CDR2 are MGHRA and YSYEKL. The CDR3 loop reads CASSPRWGQSYNEQFF. The CDR3 region has the DNA TGCGCCAGCAGCCCCCGATGGGGGCAATCCTACAATGAGCAGTTCTTC.

The sample holds one count of this clonotype. This sequence joins TRBV20-1 and TRBJ1-1; 8 bases are a match to TRBD1. CDR3 size: 11 residues. Germline values: CDR1 DFQATT, CDR2 SNEGSKA (reference sequence). The V and J ends lost 5 bases and 7 bases, in that order; junction bases with no gene match: 3. The CDR3 loop reads CSAGTGGEAFF. CDR3 DNA sequence: TGCAGTGCTGGGACAGGAGGTGAAGCTTTCTTT.

This clonotype was recorded only once. This rearrangement joins TRBV4-2 to TRBJ2-7; tentatively, D is TRBD1 or TRBD2 (6 bases each). Per germline, CDR1 LGHNA and CDR2 YNFKEQ. Trimming removed 4 bases from V and 6 bases from J, with 22 bases in between. The CDR3 covers 16 residues. CDR3 amino acids: CASSPEQLGGLGEQYF. The CDR3 region has the DNA TGTGCCAGCAGCCCCGAGCAGCTCGGGGGCTTAGGCGAGCAGTACTTC.

The CDR3 protein is CSISRACTEAFF. CDR3 bases: TGTTCCATCAGCCGTGCGTGCACTGAAGCTTTCTTT. The J gene is TRBJ1-1, the V gene TRBV7-6; D ambiguous. Germline CDR1 SGHVS, CDR2 FNYEAQ. The CDR3 is 12 amino acids.

This clonotype was seen repeatedly, ten times or more. This chain connects TRBV30 to TRBJ1-1, with D possibly matching TRBD1 (5 bases). Trimming left V 0 bases short and J 1 base short, with 12 bases between. The CDR3 runs 15 residues. Per germline, CDR1 GTSNPN and CDR2 SVGIG (reference sequence). CDR3 sequence: CAWSVGAGKNTEAFF. CDR3 sequence (DNA): TGTGCCTGGAGTGTAGGGGCAGGGAAGAACACTGAAGCTTTCTTT.

This clonotype was seen ten or more times. The chain joins TRBV5-6 to TRBJ2-4; 7 nucleotides line up with TRBD1. Germline assignment: CDR1 SGHDT and CDR2 YYEEEE. The CDR3 is 15 residues long. V was clipped by 5 bases and J by 1 base; unmatched bases: 6. Here the CDR3 reads CASSPTGMAKNIQYF. CDR3 nucleotide sequence: TGTGCCAGCAGTCCGACAGGGATGGCCAAAAACATTCAGTACTTC. Variable domain in full (rest from reference TRBV5-6 and TRBJ2-4): DAGVTQSPTHLIKTRGQQVTLRCSPKSGHDTVSWYQQALGQGPQFIFQYYEEEERQRGNFPDRFSGHQFPNYSSELNVNALLLGDSALYLCASSPTGMAKNIQYFGAGTRLSVL.

The table lists this clonotype with a few counts. The J gene is TRBJ2-3, the V gene TRBV27, with D uncertain. Per germline, CDR1 MNHEY and CDR2 SMNVEV (reference sequence). The CDR3 runs 15 residues. With 1 base removed from V and 4 bases from J, the gap between germline ends came to 12 bases. DNA of the CDR3: TGTGCCAGCAGTTTATGGGTAGCCTCAGCAGATACGCAGTATTTT. As protein: CASSLWVASADTQYF.